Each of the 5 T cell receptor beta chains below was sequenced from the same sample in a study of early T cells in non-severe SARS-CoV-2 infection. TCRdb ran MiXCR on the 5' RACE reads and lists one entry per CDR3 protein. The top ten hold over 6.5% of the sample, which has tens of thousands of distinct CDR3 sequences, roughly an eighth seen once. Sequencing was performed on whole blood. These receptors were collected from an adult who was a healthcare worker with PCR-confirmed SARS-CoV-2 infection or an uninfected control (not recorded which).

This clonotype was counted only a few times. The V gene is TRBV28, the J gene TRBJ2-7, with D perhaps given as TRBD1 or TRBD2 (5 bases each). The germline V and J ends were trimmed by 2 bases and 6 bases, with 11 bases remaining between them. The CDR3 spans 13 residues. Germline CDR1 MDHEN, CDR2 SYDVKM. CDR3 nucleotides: TGTGCCAGCAGTTTAAGTCGAGGGGCCGAGCAGTACTTC. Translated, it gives CASSLSRGAEQYF. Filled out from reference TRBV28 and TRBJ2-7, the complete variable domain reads DVKVTQSSRYLVKRTGEKVFLECVQDMDHENMFWYRQDPGLGLRLIYFSYDVKMKEKGDIPEGYSVSREKKERFSLILESASTNQTSMYLCASSLSRGAEQYFGPGTRLTVT.

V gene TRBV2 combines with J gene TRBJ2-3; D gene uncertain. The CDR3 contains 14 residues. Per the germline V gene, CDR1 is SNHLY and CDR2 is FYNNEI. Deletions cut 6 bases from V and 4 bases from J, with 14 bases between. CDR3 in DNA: TGTGCCAGCAGCCCCCGGGCATCGTCAGATACGCAGTATTTT. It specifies CASSPRASSDTQYF. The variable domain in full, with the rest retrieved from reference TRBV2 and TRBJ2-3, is EPEVTQTPSHQVTQMGQEVILRCVPISNHLYFYWYRQILGQKVEFLVSFYNNEISEKSEIFDDQFSVERPDGSNFTLKIRSTKLEDSAMYFCASSPRASSDTQYFGPGTRLTVL.

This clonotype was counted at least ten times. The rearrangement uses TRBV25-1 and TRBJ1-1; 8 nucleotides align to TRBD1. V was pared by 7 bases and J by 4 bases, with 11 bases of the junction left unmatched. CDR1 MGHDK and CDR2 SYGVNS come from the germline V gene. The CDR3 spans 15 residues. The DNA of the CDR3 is TGTGCCAGCAAAGGAAACGGACAGGGAAGCACTGAAGCTTTCTTT. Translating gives CASKGNGQGSTEAFF.

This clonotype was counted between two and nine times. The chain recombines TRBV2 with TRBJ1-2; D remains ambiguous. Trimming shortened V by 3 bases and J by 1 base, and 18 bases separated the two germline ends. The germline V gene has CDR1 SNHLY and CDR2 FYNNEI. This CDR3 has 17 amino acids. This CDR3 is CASSDRAMNPLNYGYTF. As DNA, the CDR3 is TGTGCCAGCAGTGATCGGGCCATGAACCCGCTTAACTATGGCTACACCTTC.

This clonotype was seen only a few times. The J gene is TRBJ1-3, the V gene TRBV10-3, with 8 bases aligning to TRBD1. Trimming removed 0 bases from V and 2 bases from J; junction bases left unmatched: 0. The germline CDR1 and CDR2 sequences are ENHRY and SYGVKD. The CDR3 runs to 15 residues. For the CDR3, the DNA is TGTGCCATCAGTGAGTCGACAGGGGCTGGAAACACCATATATTTT. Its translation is CAISESTGAGNTIYF.